This is a list of T cell receptor beta chains from one sample in a study of T cells in Graves' hyperthyroidism and ophthalmopathy. TCRdb redid the calling of the multiplex PCR reads with MiXCR, one entry per CDR3 protein. The table lists about 280,000 distinct CDR3 sequences, less than 30% of them singletons, with 20% to 30% in the top ten. Sequencing was carried out using blood. Receptor source: a man in his forties with Graves' hyperthyroidism that later progressed to Graves' ophthalmopathy. Both conserved end residues are part of each CDR3. D genes are given only for firm matches. Clone size is given for some rows only: seen once, a few or many times, or a class if the clone is expanded.

NA,TRBJ2-3,TRBV6-1,many,TGTGCCAGCACCTCAGGGGGCACAGATACGCAGTATTTT,CASTSGGTDTQYF
NA,TRBJ1-3,TRBV20-1,many,TGCAGTGCTAGAGATTTTAGGTTCGGAAACACCATATATTTT,CSARDFRFGNTIYF
TRBD1,TRBJ1-5,TRBV4-1,NA,TGCGCCAGCAGCCAACACCGGACAGGTGCTAATCAGCCCCAGCATTTT,CASSQHRTGANQPQHF
NA,TRBJ1-1,TRBV5-1,many,TGCGCCAGCAGCTCCGGGTGGGGCAGAGAAGCTTTCTTT,CASSSGWGREAFF
TRBD1,TRBJ2-5,TRBV6-5,NA,TGTGCCAGCAGTTACTCCCCCCGGGACAGCAAAGAGACCCAGTACTTC,CASSYSPRDSKETQYF
NA,TRBJ1-1,TRBV20-1,once,TGCAGTGCTGAGCCCCTGCAGTTGAACACTGAAGCTTTCTTT,CSAEPLQLNTEAFF
NA,TRBJ2-4,TRBV29-1,once,TGCAGCGTTGGTTCTGTCGGCAGGGTGGACATTCAGTACTTC,CSVGSVGRVDIQYF
TRBD1,TRBJ2-7,TRBV12-3/TRBV12-4,many,TGTGCCAGCAGTCTAAACCGGGGGACAGGGAACTACGAGCAGTACTTC,CASSLNRGTGNYEQYF
NA,TRBJ1-5,TRBV12-3/TRBV12-4,many,TGTGCCAGCAGTTTCAGGAGCAATCAGCCCCAGCATTTT,CASSFRSNQPQHF
TRBD1,TRBJ2-7,TRBV19,NA,TGTGCCAGTAGTACTCCCCGGACAGGGCCAACCTACGAGCAGTACTTC,CASSTPRTGPTYEQYF
NA,TRBJ2-5,TRBV20-1,many,TGCAGTGCTAGAGACGCGATAGAAGAGACCCAGTACTTC,CSARDAIEETQYF
NA,TRBJ1-2,TRBV6-2/TRBV6-3,NA,TGTGCCAGCAGTGACAGGCCCAGCAGTTTGGGCTACACCTTC,CASSDRPSSLGYTF
NA,TRBJ2-7,TRBV28,few,TGTGCCAGCAGTTTAGCCCTGGGCTTTGAGCAGTACTTC,CASSLALGFEQYF
NA,TRBJ1-2,TRBV12-5,NA,TGTGCTGTGGTGTCGGGTCCTAACTATGGCTACACCTTC,CAVVSGPNYGYTF
NA,TRBJ2-2,TRBV7-2,many,TGTGCCAGCAGCCAAACGACTTCGAACACCGGGGAGCTGTTTTTT,CASSQTTSNTGELFF
TRBD1,TRBJ2-7,TRBV6-1,many,TGTGCCAGCAGTGAAGTAGGGACAGCCTACGAGCAGTACTTC,CASSEVGTAYEQYF
NA,TRBJ2-4,TRBV7-9,many,TGTGCCAGCAGCTTGGAAGCCAAAAACATTCAGTACTTC,CASSLEAKNIQYF
NA,TRBJ2-7,TRBV20-1,many,TGCAGTGCTAGACCTAGTTCCGTCTACGAGCAGTACTTC,CSARPSSVYEQYF
NA,TRBJ1-3,TRBV6-2/TRBV6-3,NA,TGTGCCAGCAGTTTCGGGACACCGTCTGGAAACACCATATATTTT,CASSFGTPSGNTIYF
NA,TRBJ2-3,TRBV11-2,many,TGTGCCAGCAGCCCGACCGGTAGCACAGATACGCAGTATTTT,CASSPTGSTDTQYF
NA,TRBJ2-7,TRBV20-1,many,TGCAGTGCTAGAGACAGTCAGGACTACGAGCAGTACTTC,CSARDSQDYEQYF
TRBD2,TRBJ2-1,TRBV30,few,TGTGCCTGGAGTGGACTAGCGGGACTGGCTGAGCAGTTCTTC,CAWSGLAGLAEQFF
NA,TRBJ1-1,TRBV4-1,many,TGCGCCAGCAGCCACCCAAAGACAGTTTACACTGAAGCTTTCTTT,CASSHPKTVYTEAFF
NA,TRBJ2-7,TRBV29-1,NA,TGCAGCGCCGCACGGCGACACCAAACCTACGAGCAGTACTTC,CSAARRHQTYEQYF
NA,TRBJ2-3,TRBV10-1,NA,NA,CASSSSVRRGRWEKTDTQYF
NA,TRBJ2-2,TRBV24-1,many,TGTGCCACCGCAGGGGCGAACACCGGGGAGCTGTTTTTT,CATAGANTGELFF
NA,TRBJ2-2,TRBV15,many,TGTGCCACCAGCAGAGATCCGGCAGGGGACACCGGGGAGCTGTTTTTT,CATSRDPAGDTGELFF
NA,TRBJ1-2,TRBV5-1,few,TGCGCCAGCGCAACTGCCGGACTCCGGGGGGATGGCTACACCTTC,CASATAGLRGDGYTF
NA,TRBJ1-3,TRBV18,NA,TGTGCCAGCTCACCGTTCCGGATACCCTCTGGAAACACCATATATTTT,CASSPFRIPSGNTIYF
TRBD1,TRBJ1-1,TRBV12-3/TRBV12-4,NA,TGTGCCAGCAGGGGACAGGGGGCGGAGGCTTTCTTT,CASRGQGAEAFF
TRBD1,TRBJ1-5,TRBV27,many,TGTGCCAGCAGTTTAGGACAGGGCAATCAGCCCCAGCATTTT,CASSLGQGNQPQHF
TRBD2,TRBJ2-7,TRBV6-5,many,TGTGCCAGCAGTTACCCGGGACTACCGTACGAGCAGTACTTC,CASSYPGLPYEQYF
TRBD1,TRBJ2-5,TRBV7-9,NA,TGTGCCAGCAGTCGGATCCGGGACAGGTTCGAGACCCAGTACTTC,CASSRIRDRFETQYF
TRBD1,TRBJ2-5,TRBV2,once,TGTGCCAGCCCGTCGGACAGGGGTTTGAGGGAGACCCAGTACTTC,CASPSDRGLRETQYF
NA,TRBJ2-2,TRBV7-6,many,TGTGCCAGCAGCTTCTCCGGGGCAGGGTTTATCACCGGGGAGCTGTTTTTT,CASSFSGAGFITGELFF
NA,TRBJ1-5,TRBV30,many,TGTGCCTGGAGTGTACGAGCGGGTCAGCCCCAGCATTTT,CAWSVRAGQPQHF
TRBD2,TRBJ2-5,TRBV7-2,NA,TGTGCCAGCAGCATAGACGGGGGGACTAGCTATGAGACCCAGTACTTC,CASSIDGGTSYETQYF
NA,TRBJ2-7,TRBV6-1,NA,TGTGCCAGCAGTGAATTCGTGTTTAAAAATGGGCAGTACTTC,CASSEFVFKNGQYF
NA,TRBJ2-5,TRBV28,NA,TGTGCCAGCACCATTCTGGGCTCGAGGGCCCAAGAGACCCAGTACTTC,CASTILGSRAQETQYF
TRBD1,TRBJ2-1,TRBV9,many,TGTGCCAGCAGCGTAGCTGGCAGGGGGTGGGTCGGTGAGCAGTTCTTC,CASSVAGRGWVGEQFF
NA,TRBJ1-2,TRBV6-5,few,TGTGCCAGCAGTTACTCGAGTAATGGGTATGAGGGCGGCTACACCTTC,CASSYSSNGYEGGYTF
NA,TRBJ1-1,TRBV18,few,TGTGCCAGCTCACTCTCACAGGAGAACACTGAAGCTTTCTTT,CASSLSQENTEAFF
NA,TRBJ1-2,TRBV20-1,many,TGCAGTGCTAGAGACCAAGCTACGGGCTATGGCTACACCTTC,CSARDQATGYGYTF
TRBD2,TRBJ2-5,TRBV4-3,NA,TGCGCCAGCAGCACCTCCTTAGTAGCGGGAGTTCGCGAGACCCAGTACTTC,CASSTSLVAGVRETQYF
NA,TRBJ1-5,TRBV24-1,many,TGTGCCACCCAATCACGGGGGTTCGACCAGCCCCAGCATTTT,CATQSRGFDQPQHF
TRBD1,TRBJ2-7,TRBV28,many,TGTGCCAGCACCGCGGACAGGGCTCCCTACGAGCAGTACTTC,CASTADRAPYEQYF
NA,TRBJ1-1,TRBV15,many,TGTGCCACCAGCAGAGAGAGGGGCACTGAAGCTTTCTTT,CATSRERGTEAFF
NA,TRBJ1-1,TRBV20-1,many,TGCAGTGCAAAGACAGAACCTAACACTGAAGCTTTCTTT,CSAKTEPNTEAFF